This T cell receptor beta chain emerged from a study of spatial heterogeneity in lung cancer. As for the study in general: Alpha-chain sequences were detected in numbers that were consistently lower than beta-chain sequences. There was a strong correlation between the counts of TCR transcripts measured in tumor regions and a T cell transcriptional module score that was calculated from matched bulk RNA-seq. Findings and limits, study-wide: Around 7.3% of tumor T cells for alpha chains and around 13% for beta chains were estimated to be covered. Tumor mutation count correlated with how many alpha and beta TCRs expanded intratumorally.

CDR1 is SQVTM, CDR2 ANQGSEA, per germline. This CDR3 is 12 amino acids long. V shed 4 bases, J shed 12 bases, and the junction held 5 bases outside the gene matches. TCRdb reanalysed the 5' RACE reads using MiXCR and keeps one entry per CDR3 protein. This sample has around 13,000 distinct CDR3 sequences, with around 6.3% found just once. This clonotype was seen at least ten times. Its antigen is not identified. Time point here: sample taken at primary tumor resection. The sequenced material consisted of unsorted whole RNA from tumor, nontumor lung or frozen PBMC. This TCR came from a female donor with early-stage non-small cell lung cancer. The source material was lung tumor tissue, sampled at surgery. The rearrangement uses TRBV29-1 and TRBJ1-5, with TRBD1 identical over 11 bases. The CDR3 here is CSVAGTGGFQHF. For the CDR3, the DNA is TGCAGCGTTGCCGGGACAGGGGGATTCCAGCATTTT.